A single sample gave rise to the 16 T cell receptor beta chains below, sequenced in a study of blood T cell repertoires in COVID-19. Using immunoSEQ multiplex PCR, the repertoire was profiled, and TCRdb retains in-frame clones only, with some absent. The sample has 30,000 to 50,000 clones, approximately 84% seen once; the top ten hold roughly 15%. The material sequenced was peripheral blood. Source of these receptors: a man aged 45-60 years with active or convalescent COVID-19.

This clone was recorded a few times. This chain links TRBV5-1 with TRBJ2-3; 9 nucleotides line up with TRBD1. The CDR3 sequence is 16 residues long. Germline CDR1 reads SGHRS; CDR2 reads YFSETQ. The trim removed 5 bases at V and 4 bases at J, leaving 11 bases unmatched. CDR3 region: CASSPVRQGGADTQYF. CDR3 DNA: TGCGCCAGCAGTCCTGTGCGACAGGGGGGGGCAGATACGCAGTATTTT.

The genes are TRBV6-6 and TRBJ1-4, with D possibly being TRBD1 (5 bases). The germline gives CDR1 MNHNY, CDR2 SVGAGI (reference sequence). This CDR3 comprises 15 residues. V lost 4 bases and J 0 bases, leaving 9 bases between the germline ends. The CDR3 reads CASSSAQATNEKLFF. The CDR3 DNA reads as TGTGCCAGCAGTTCAGCACAGGCAACTAATGAAAAACTGTTTTTT.

CDR3 in amino acids: CASSRLAGGSYNEQFF. Written as DNA, the CDR3 is TGTGCCAGTAGCAGACTAGCGGGGGGCTCCTACAATGAGCAGTTCTTC. This chain joins TRBV19 and TRBJ2-1; TRBD2 agrees at 13 bases. Germline trimming cut 6 bases from V and 0 bases from J; bases unmatched to any gene: 2. This CDR3 has 16 amino acids. Germline CDR1 and CDR2: LNHDA and SQIVND (reference sequence).

This chain uses TRBV10-1 with TRBJ2-3; D may be TRBD1 (6 bases). The V gene lost 3 bases and the J gene lost 4 bases, with 20 bases spanning the gap. Looked up from germline, CDR1 is WNHNN and CDR2 is SYGVQD (reference sequence). CDR3 length: 17 amino acids. The CDR3 spells CASSDPWGPHFADTQYF. DNA for the CDR3: TGCGCCAGCAGTGACCCTTGGGGGCCGCATTTCGCAGATACGCAGTATTTT.

In its sample, this clone was seen a few times. The chain joins TRBV7-8 to TRBJ2-1; a weak D match, TRBD2 (5 bases). From germline, CDR1 is SGHVS and CDR2 FQNEAQ. The CDR3 is 13 amino acids. V was cut by 0 bases and J by 7 bases, with 7 bases left in between. This CDR3 reads CASSLAIANEQFF. CDR3 in DNA: TGTGCCAGCAGCTTAGCGATAGCGAATGAGCAGTTCTTC.

Remarks on this clone: This could be a read error, since a much larger clone is one nucleotide away. The chain uses TRBV5-4 and TRBJ1-4; D gene uncertain. Trimming took 2 bases from V and 7 from J, leaving 9 bases between them. The CDR3 runs 13 residues. Germline CDR1 and CDR2: SGHNT and YYREEE (reference sequence). CDR3 sequence (DNA): TGTGCCAGCAGCTTACGGGAGGGTGAAAAACTGTTTTTT. Protein sequence: CASSLREGEKLFF.

J is TRBJ1-5 and V is TRBV6-5, with D unresolved. Trimming stripped 5 bases from V and 2 bases from J, with 7 bases between. From germline, CDR1 is MNHEY and CDR2 SVGAGI. The CDR3 runs 13 residues. CDR3 nucleotide sequence: TGTGCCAGCAGTCGCGGTGGCAATCAGCCCCAGCATTTT. Amino acid sequence: CASSRGGNQPQHF.

This sequence joins TRBV7-2 and TRBJ1-2; D not certain. This CDR3 spans 12 amino acids. Trimming took off 2 bases at V and 4 bases at J, with 5 bases between the two ends. Germline V gene lookup returns CDR1 SGHTA and CDR2 FQGNSA. CDR3 sequence reads: CASSLSTYGYTF. Written as DNA, the CDR3 is TGTGCCAGCAGCTTATCTACCTATGGCTACACCTTC.

The chain carries TRBV6-5 and TRBJ1-2; perhaps TRBD1 as D (6 bases). Germline loops: CDR1 MNHEY, CDR2 SVGAGI. CDR3 length equals 14 residues. With 7 bases removed from V and 4 bases from J, the gap between germline ends came to 16 bases. This CDR3 is CASTLQGSRYGYTF. The CDR3 coding sequence is TGTGCCAGCACCCTACAGGGTAGTCGCTATGGCTACACCTTC.

This clone was picked up one time. The chain combines TRBV7-8 with TRBJ2-6; TRBD2 matches at 8 bases. Per the germline V gene, CDR1 is SGHVS and CDR2 is FQNEAQ. V was pared by 4 bases and J by 0 bases, with 5 bases of the junction left unmatched. The CDR3 length is 17 residues. The CDR3 sequence is CASSYGGGNSGANVLTF. The DNA of the CDR3 is TGTGCCAGCAGCTACGGGGGGGGAAACTCTGGGGCCAACGTCCTGACTTTC. The complete variable domain, with remaining parts taken from reference TRBV7-8 and TRBJ2-6, reads GAGVSQSPRYKVAKRGQDVALRCDPISGHVSLFWYQQALGQGPEFLTYFQNEAQLDKSGLPSDRFFAERPEGSVSTLKIQRTQQEDSAVYLCASSYGGGNSGANVLTFGAGSRLTVL.

V is TRBV19 and J is TRBJ2-7; 12 bases are a match to TRBD1. Germline V gene sequence: CDR1 LNHDA, CDR2 SQIVND (reference sequence). The CDR3 extends over 16 amino acids. After removal of 4 bases from V and 10 bases from J, the junction contained 14 bases not matched to a gene. The CDR3 loop is CASSTPGQGADGSQYF. CDR3 in DNA: TGTGCCAGTAGTACACCGGGACAGGGGGCCGATGGATCACAGTACTTC.

The genes are TRBV10-3 and TRBJ1-2; the match to TRBD1 covers 7 bases. The CDR3 runs to 13 residues. After removal of 7 bases from V and 4 bases from J, the junction contained 6 bases not matched to a gene. Germline loops: CDR1 ENHRY, CDR2 SYGVKD. CDR3 residues: CAIKQGLGYGYTF. The CDR3 DNA reads as TGTGCCATCAAACAGGGGCTGGGCTATGGCTACACCTTC.

The chain is built from TRBV10-3 and TRBJ1-2; 9 bases match TRBD1. The CDR3 spans 13 residues. Germline V CDR1 and CDR2: ENHRY, SYGVKD. V was clipped by 4 bases and J by 5 bases; unmatched bases: 2. DNA of the CDR3: TGTGCCATCAGTGGCGACAGGGGGTATGGCTACACCTTC. It specifies CAISGDRGYGYTF.

The rearrangement joins TRBV6-1 to TRBJ1-5, with D perhaps TRBD1 (5 bases). From germline, CDR1 is MNHNS and CDR2 SASEGT. The CDR3 has 11 residues. The V gene lost 2 bases and the J gene lost 11 bases, with 7 bases spanning the gap. The CDR3 loop is CASSEIRAQHF. The CDR3 DNA sequence: TGTGCCAGCAGTGAAATCAGGGCCCAGCATTTT.

The chain couples TRBV27 to TRBJ1-6; 8 nucleotides align to TRBD1. The trim removed 6 bases at V and 8 bases at J, leaving 6 bases unmatched. Germline CDR1 is MNHEY and CDR2 is SMNVEV (reference sequence). The CDR3 covers 14 residues. In DNA form, the CDR3 reads TGTGCCAGCAGACTACAGGGGGAGTATTCACCCCTCCACTTT. Translated: CASRLQGEYSPLHF.

This chain uses TRBV7-6 with TRBJ2-2, with 9 positions matching TRBD2. The CDR3 has 17 residues. V trimming: 1 base; J trimming: 2 bases; junction bases outside the gene matches: 5. Germline values: CDR1 SGHVS, CDR2 FNYEAQ. The DNA of the CDR3 is TGTGCCAGCAGCTTAGTGGTAGCGGGGGTAAACACCGGGGAGCTGTTTTTT. It specifies CASSLVVAGVNTGELFF.